The clone carrying this T cell receptor (beta chain) has more than one count but fewer than ten. Its antigen is as yet unknown. The authors sorted CD4+ naive, central memory, regulatory and stem cell-like memory cells via CD45RO/CCR7/CD25/CD127/CD95/CD27. The data derive from a study of beta chain features in type 1 diabetes. With 5 bases clipped from V and 5 bases from J, the junction kept 7 bases outside the gene matches. This CDR3 region has 15 residues. Germline V gene data show CDR1 as MNHEY and CDR2 as SVGAGI. Study-wide points: Cells with high TCR expression could be over-represented when cDNA is sequenced. Shorter templates may be favored by PCR, equally so in patients and controls. Across all four CD4+ subsets, people with type 1 diabetes showed modestly shorter TCRB CDR3s.

The isolated RNA, all of it, was reverse transcribed, so expressed TCRB transcripts were what got sequenced. Sequencing was performed with immunoSEQ multiplex PCR; in TCRdb, only in-frame clones are kept and a portion is missing. The sample lists 150,000 to 200,000 clones, almost 8% occurring once. What was sequenced was central memory CD4+ T cells from blood. The clonotype originates from a man between 18 and 29 years old with type 1 diabetes. V gene TRBV6-5 combines with J gene TRBJ2-1; 9 bases are a match to TRBD1. DNA of the CDR3: TGTGCCAGCAGTGTGGGACAGGGTCATCACAATGAGCAGTTCTTC. Translating it yields CASSVGQGHHNEQFF.